This entry lists 3 T cell receptor beta chains sequenced from one sample in a study of T cells in localized non-small cell lung cancer. The protocol was immunoSEQ multiplex PCR, while the TCRdb copy is restricted to in-frame clones and leaves out a portion. Of some 25,000 clones in the sample, around 87% were seen once. Source: PBMCs, taken before any cancer treatment. The receptor set was obtained from a man aged 35-75 years with stage II lung adenocarcinoma.

The V and J genes are TRBV5-1 and TRBJ2-3; 10 bases agree with TRBD2. The germline V gene has CDR1 SGHRS and CDR2 YFSETQ. The V gene end was trimmed by 3 bases and the J gene end by 4 bases; junction bases not matched to a gene: 8. The CDR3 has 16 residues. The chain's CDR3 is CASSSQAGGPSDTQYF. DNA of the CDR3: TGCGCCAGCAGCTCTCAAGCGGGAGGGCCTTCAGATACGCAGTATTTT.

The chain joins TRBV5-1 to TRBJ2-3, with D possibly TRBD1 on 5 matching bases. Germline V CDR1 and CDR2: SGHRS, YFSETQ. The CDR3 spans 15 residues. V lost 1 base and J lost 4, with 13 bases in between. The DNA of the CDR3 is TGCGCCAGCAGCTTGTCGGGCAGGGATTCAGATACGCAGTATTTT. Translating gives CASSLSGRDSDTQYF.

This chain connects TRBV6-5 to TRBJ2-1, with 10 bases fitting TRBD1. Germline V gene lookup returns CDR1 MNHEY and CDR2 SVGAGI. Unmatched junction bases numbered 4, after V lost 4 bases and J lost 4 bases. The CDR3 has 15 amino acids. The CDR3 DNA reads TGTGCCAGCAGTTCCGGGACAGGGGCATACAATGAGCAGTTCTTC. Translation: CASSSGTGAYNEQFF.